These 25 T cell receptor beta chains were all obtained from the same sample, sequenced in a study of blood T cell repertoires in COVID-19. Produced via immunoSEQ multiplex PCR; TCRdb's table is partial and in-frame only. The sample contains tens of thousands of clones, 80% to 90% of which appear only once. Input material: peripheral blood. These receptors all stem from a man aged 80 or over with acute or convalescent COVID-19.

The rearrangement joins TRBV15 to TRBJ1-6; no definite D call. The CDR3 spans 15 residues. The ends were cut back, 8 bases at V and 0 bases at J, with 11 bases in the middle. The germline V gene has CDR1 LNHNV and CDR2 YYDKDF (reference sequence). CDR3 sequence: CATAVRSSYNSPLHF. DNA of the CDR3: TGTGCCACCGCGGTGAGGAGCTCCTATAATTCACCCCTCCACTTT.

This sequence joins TRBV27 and TRBJ1-2; TRBD1 matches at 8 bases. Germline CDR1 MNHEY, CDR2 SMNVEV (reference sequence). The V and J ends lost 6 bases and 8 bases, in that order; junction bases with no gene match: 11. The CDR3 contains 14 residues. CDR3 DNA: TGTGCCAGCAGACGACAGGGGAATTATGACGGCTACACCTTC. Translating gives CASRRQGNYDGYTF.

The genes are TRBV6-2 or TRBV6-3 and TRBJ1-1; D possibly corresponds to TRBD1 (5 bases). Germline CDR1 is MNHEY and CDR2 is SVGEGT. V was pared by 5 bases and J by 2 bases, with 18 bases between. The CDR3 is made up of 16 amino acids. CDR3 sequence (DNA): TGTGCCAGCAGTCAGAACCTACAGGTCCTCAACACTGAAGCTTTCTTT. Its translation: CASSQNLQVLNTEAFF.

The V and J genes are TRBV13 and TRBJ1-2; D ambiguous. This CDR3 spans 15 amino acids. Germline V gives CDR1 PRHDT, CDR2 FYEKMQ (reference sequence). Trimming pared 1 base from V and 0 bases from J, leaving 9 bases between. DNA for the CDR3: TGTGCCAGCAGCTTAGCCTGGGCCCCTAACTATGGCTACACCTTC. Translation: CASSLAWAPNYGYTF. Combining the CDR3 with reference TRBV13 and TRBJ1-2 gives the whole variable domain AAGVIQSPRHLIKEKRETATLKCYPIPRHDTVYWYQQGPGQDPQFLISFYEKMQSDKGSIPDRFSAQQFSDYHSELNMSSLELGDSALYFCASSLAWAPNYGYTFGSGTRLTVV.

A note on this clone: At one end, the junction sequence differs from germline, possibly due to a read error. V is TRBV6-1 and J is TRBJ1-2; possible D gene TRBD1, 5 bases. Germline V gene sequence: CDR1 MNHNS, CDR2 SASEGT. The CDR3 covers 13 residues. The CDR3 DNA reads TGTGCCAGCAGTGAAGAGTTAAGGGGCGGCAGACACTTC. This sequence encodes CASSEELRGGRHF.

The chain is built from TRBV9 and TRBJ2-1, with 12 bases aligning to TRBD2. The CDR3 is 17 amino acids. Germline CDR1 and CDR2: SGDLS and YYNGEE. With 4 bases clipped from V and 2 bases from J, the junction kept 7 bases outside the gene matches. CDR3 bases: TGTGCCAGCAGCCTCCGACTAGCGGGGGACCCCTACAATGAGCAGTTCTTC. Protein: CASSLRLAGDPYNEQFF.

The chain couples TRBV3-1 (or the pseudogene TRBV3-2) to TRBJ2-3; D perhaps matches TRBD2 (5 bases). The germline V gene has CDR1 LGHDT and CDR2 YNNKEL (reference sequence). The CDR3 is 16 amino acids. V was cut by 2 bases and J by 3 bases, with 15 bases left in between. The CDR3 DNA is TGTGCCAGCAGCCAAATGTTCCAGCGAGGGACAGATACGCAGTATTTT. The encoded protein is CASSQMFQRGTDTQYF.

The chain couples TRBV6-5 to TRBJ2-2; the D gene is possibly TRBD1 (5 bases). The CDR3 runs 13 residues. Trimming removed 5 bases from V and 2 bases from J, with 6 bases in between. Germline loops: CDR1 MNHEY, CDR2 SVGAGI. The chain's CDR3 is CASSQGNTGELFF. CDR3 nucleotide sequence: TGTGCCAGCAGTCAGGGAAACACCGGGGAGCTGTTTTTT.

The chain carries TRBV18 and TRBJ2-3; D is perhaps TRBD2 (5 bases). Trimming left V 3 bases short and J 5 bases short, with 15 bases between. Per germline, CDR1 KGHSH and CDR2 LQKENI. The length of the CDR3 is 15 residues. The CDR3 here is CASSPRGSDKDTQYF. For the CDR3, the DNA is TGTGCCAGCTCACCCCGGGGTAGCGACAAAGATACGCAGTATTTT.

This clone showed up just a few times. The rearrangement joins TRBV5-1 to TRBJ1-6, with D possibly being TRBD1 (5 bases). The V gene lost 7 bases and the J gene lost 4 bases, with 9 bases spanning the gap. The CDR3 loop spans 13 amino acids. Germline assignment: CDR1 SGHRS and CDR2 YFSETQ. The CDR3: CASYGGYNSPLHF. The DNA of the CDR3 is TGCGCCAGCTATGGGGGGTATAATTCACCCCTCCACTTT.

V gene TRBV19 combines with J gene TRBJ1-5, with D tentatively TRBD1 (5 bases). The germline gives CDR1 LNHDA, CDR2 SQIVND (reference sequence). Trimming shortened V by 1 base and J by 7 bases, and 8 bases separated the two germline ends. The length of the CDR3 is 13 residues. CDR3 residues: CASSIGGHQPQHF. The CDR3 DNA is TGTGCCAGTAGTATAGGGGGCCACCAGCCCCAGCATTTT. Variable domain in full (rest from reference TRBV19 and TRBJ1-5): DGGITQSPKYLFRKEGQNVTLSCEQNLNHDAMYWYRQDPGQGLRLIYYSQIVNDFQKGDIAEGYSVSREKKESFPLTVTSAQKNPTAFYLCASSIGGHQPQHFGDGTRLSIL.

The rearrangement links TRBV29-1 to TRBJ1-1, with 10 bases lining up with TRBD1. The junction had 6 bases not matched to a gene; V was cut back by 7 bases and J by 4 bases. This CDR3 is 13 amino acids long. Germline CDR1 reads SQVTM; CDR2 reads ANQGSEA. The CDR3 sequence: CSAGTGDSTEAFF. The CDR3 DNA follows: TGCAGCGCCGGGACAGGGGATAGCACTGAAGCTTTCTTT.

The chain has TRBV7-8 and TRBJ2-5, with D possibly matching TRBD1 (5 bases). The germline V gene encodes CDR1 SGHVS and CDR2 FQNEAQ. CDR3 length: 14 amino acids. Trimming left V 1 base short and J 2 bases short, with 8 bases between. CDR3 protein: CASSLDRRQETQYF. The CDR3 nucleotides read TGTGCCAGCAGCTTAGACAGGAGACAAGAGACCCAGTACTTC.

CDR3 residues: CASSSQLAGGSSGANVLTF. The CDR3 bases are TGTGCCAGCAGTTCCCAACTAGCGGGGGGTAGCTCTGGGGCCAACGTCCTGACTTTC. The chain recombines TRBV27 with TRBJ2-6; 12 bases line up with TRBD2. CDR3 length: 19 amino acids. Germline V gives CDR1 MNHEY, CDR2 SMNVEV (reference sequence). Trimming at V came to 4 bases and at J to 0 bases, leaving 7 bases not matched to a gene.

V usage is TRBV6-4 and J usage is TRBJ1-5, with D uncertain. The germline V gene has CDR1 MRHNA and CDR2 SNTAGT. V shed 4 bases and J shed 0 bases, with 7 bases lying between them. The CDR3 loop spans 14 amino acids. CDR3 in amino acids: CASSVEYSNQPQHF. DNA of the CDR3: TGTGCCAGCAGTGTCGAGTATAGCAATCAGCCCCAGCATTTT.

This chain joins TRBV3-1 (or the pseudogene TRBV3-2) and TRBJ1-1; 7 positions agree with TRBD1. Germline V gives CDR1 LGHDT, CDR2 YNNKEL (reference sequence). CDR3 length equals 14 residues. With V trimmed by 5 bases and J by 3 bases, 6 bases remained unmatched. Here the CDR3 reads CASSTGQGDTEAFF. CDR3 coding DNA: TGTGCCAGCAGCACGGGGCAGGGGGACACTGAAGCTTTCTTT.

The rearrangement links TRBV5-1 to TRBJ2-1, with D perhaps matching TRBD2 (6 bases). Between the trimmed V and J ends, which lost 4 bases and 9 bases, there was a span of 14 bases. This CDR3 has 13 amino acids. CDR1 is SGHRS and CDR2 is YFSETQ in the germline V gene. CDR3 nucleotides: TGCGCCAGCAGCCCGGGACTCCAGACTGAGCAGTTCTTC. Protein product: CASSPGLQTEQFF.

The V call is TRBV30, the J call TRBJ2-1; D may be TRBD1 (6 bases). This CDR3 has 13 amino acids. The V gene lost 2 bases and the J gene lost 9 bases, with 14 bases spanning the gap. The germline CDR1 and CDR2 sequences are GTSNPN and SVGIG (reference sequence). The CDR3 nucleotides read TGTGCCTGGAGTACAGGGACCCGAAGTGAGCAGTTCTTC. Translated, it gives CAWSTGTRSEQFF. The complete variable domain, with remaining parts taken from reference TRBV30 and TRBJ2-1, reads SQTIHQWPATLVQPVGSPLSLECTVEGTSNPNLYWYRQAAGRGLQLLFYSVGIGQISSEVPQNLSASRPQDRQFILSSKKLLLSDSGFYLCAWSTGTRSEQFFGPGTRLTVL.

This clone was counted between two and nine times. V and J are TRBV7-9 and TRBJ1-1; possible D gene TRBD1, 5 bases. Germline V gene sequence: CDR1 SEHNR, CDR2 FQNEAQ (reference sequence). Trimming stripped 1 base from V and 0 bases from J, with 6 bases between. The CDR3 totals 14 residues. The CDR3: CASSLVGVNTEAFF. The CDR3 DNA is TGTGCCAGCAGCTTAGTAGGGGTGAACACTGAAGCTTTCTTT. The complete variable domain, with remaining parts taken from reference TRBV7-9 and TRBJ1-1, reads DTGVSQNPRHKITKRGQNVTFRCDPISEHNRLYWYRQTLGQGPEFLTYFQNEAQLEKSRLLSDRFSAERPKGSFSTLEIQRTEQGDSAMYLCASSLVGVNTEAFFGQGTRLTVV.

The chain recombines TRBV7-2 with TRBJ1-5; 8 bases map to TRBD1. CDR3 length: 14 amino acids. The germline V gene encodes CDR1 SGHTA and CDR2 FQGNSA. V lost 5 bases to trimming and J lost 4 bases; unmatched junction nucleotides: 4. The CDR3 DNA is TGTGCCAGCAGCCTAAGGACAGGGAATCAGCCCCAGCATTTT. Translating it yields CASSLRTGNQPQHF.

Turning to this clone: Relative to the germline gene, one junction end is altered; a read error may explain this. The CDR3 region is CASSRGPGQSNYGYTF. CDR3 DNA: TGTGCCTCCAGTCGAGGGCCGGGACAGTCAAACTATGGCTACACCTTC. The chain links TRBV15 to TRBJ1-2, with 7 bases fitting TRBD1. This CDR3 has 16 residues. Germline V CDR1 and CDR2: LNHNV, YYDKDF (reference sequence). Looking up the rest from reference TRBV15 and TRBJ1-2 gives the full variable domain: DAMVIQNPRYQVTQFGKPVTLSCSQTLNHNVMYWYQQKSSQAPKLLFHYYDKDFNNEADTPDNFQSRRPNTSFCFLDIRSPGLGDTAMYLCASSRGPGQSNYGYTFGSGTRLTVV.

This chain links TRBV6-5 with TRBJ1-3; 7 bases map to TRBD1. The CDR3 contains 14 residues. V was pared by 10 bases and J by 0 bases, with 6 bases of the junction left unmatched. CDR1 is MNHEY, CDR2 SVGAGI, per germline. The CDR3: CATTRGLSGNTIYF. The CDR3, as DNA: TGTGCCACTACGAGGGGGCTCTCTGGAAACACCATATATTTT.

The J gene is TRBJ1-5, the V gene TRBV7-8; possible D gene TRBD1, 6 bases. Trimming took off 1 base at V and 1 base at J, with 11 bases between the two ends. CDR3 length: 16 residues. CDR1 and CDR2 from the germline V gene are SGHVS and FQNEAQ. The CDR3 loop is CASSLDSGVSNQPQHF. The DNA of the CDR3 is TGTGCCAGCAGCTTAGACTCAGGGGTGAGCAATCAGCCCCAGCATTTT.

CDR3 sequence reads: CASSVRGLDTQYF. The CDR3 DNA is TGTGCCAGCAGCGTAAGGGGGCTGGATACGCAGTATTTT. The chain joins TRBV9 to TRBJ2-3, with 7 bases matching TRBD1. The CDR3 sequence is 13 residues long. Germline V gene data show CDR1 as SGDLS and CDR2 as YYNGEE. J gave up 6 bases and V 1 base, and 2 bases lay outside the gene matches. Using reference TRBV9 and TRBJ2-3 for the parts outside the CDR3, the full variable domain is DSGVTQTPKHLITATGQRVTLRCSPRSGDLSVYWYQQSLDQGLQFLIQYYNGEERAKGNILERFSAQQFPDLHSELNLSSLELGDSALYFCASSVRGLDTQYFGPGTRLTVL.

This clone was seen just once. V usage is TRBV7-6 and J usage is TRBJ2-5; D is possibly TRBD1 (7 bases). V was cut by 1 base and J by 5 bases, with 11 bases left in between. CDR3 length: 14 amino acids. Germline CDR1 reads SGHVS; CDR2 reads FNYEAQ. CDR3 sequence reads: CASSLVAGGETQYF. DNA of the CDR3: TGTGCCAGCAGCTTAGTAGCAGGGGGGGAGACCCAGTACTTC.